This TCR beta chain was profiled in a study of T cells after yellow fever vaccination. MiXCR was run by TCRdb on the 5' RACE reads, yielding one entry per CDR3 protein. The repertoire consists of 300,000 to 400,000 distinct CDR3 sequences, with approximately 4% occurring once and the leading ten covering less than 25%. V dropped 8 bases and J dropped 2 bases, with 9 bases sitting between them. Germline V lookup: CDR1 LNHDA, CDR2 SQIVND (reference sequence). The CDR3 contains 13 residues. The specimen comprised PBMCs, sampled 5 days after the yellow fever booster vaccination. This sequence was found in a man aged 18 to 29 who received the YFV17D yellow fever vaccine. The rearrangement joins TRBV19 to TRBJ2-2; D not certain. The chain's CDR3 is CASSATNTGELFF. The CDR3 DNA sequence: TGTGCCAGTTCAGCTACCAACACCGGGGAGCTGTTTTTT.